The next 21 T cell receptor beta chains were all read from a single sample in a study of blood T cell repertoires in COVID-19. The assay was immunoSEQ multiplex PCR, and TCRdb's table has in-frame clones only and misses some. Here the sample spans hundreds of thousands of clones, about 90% being singletons. Sequencing was done on a sample of peripheral blood. The receptor source for this set is a woman aged 50 to 60 with acute or convalescent COVID-19.

Comments on this clone: This specimen includes other DNA sequences encoding the same CDR3. The rearrangement joins TRBV6-2 or TRBV6-3 to TRBJ2-3, with 10 nucleotides matching TRBD2. The CDR3 contains 15 residues. The V gene's germline CDR1 is MNHEY and CDR2 SVGEGT. V dropped 3 bases and J dropped 1; count of bases not matched to a gene: 1. CDR3 in DNA: TGTGCCAGCAGTTATCTAGCGGGGGGCACAGATACGCAGTATTTT. As protein: CASSYLAGGTDTQYF.

V is TRBV18 and J is TRBJ2-7; D is unclear. In germline, CDR1 is KGHSH, CDR2 LQKENI. This CDR3 is built from 13 residues. V was trimmed by 4 bases and J by 6 bases, leaving 13 bases between them. CDR3 in amino acids: CASSLGNSFEQYF. CDR3 nucleotide sequence: TGTGCCAGCTCACTGGGCAATTCTTTCGAGCAGTACTTC.

The V gene is TRBV11-2, the J gene TRBJ2-2, with 9 bases fitting TRBD1. V lost 4 bases and J lost 3; bases outside the gene matches: 6. Germline-derived CDR1 and CDR2 are SGHAT and FQNNGV. This CDR3 contains 16 residues. CDR3 amino acids: CASSSPTGGYTGELFF. CDR3 bases: TGTGCCAGCAGCTCCCCGACAGGGGGTTACACCGGGGAGCTGTTTTTT. Complete variable domain (other parts from reference TRBV11-2 and TRBJ2-2): EAGVAQSPRYKIIEKRQSVAFWCNPISGHATLYWYQQILGQGPKLLIQFQNNGVVDDSQLPKDRFSAERLKGVDSTLKIQPAKLEDSAVYLCASSSPTGGYTGELFFGEGSRLTVL.

The chain recombines TRBV12-3 or TRBV12-4 with TRBJ1-2; perhaps TRBD1 as D (5 bases). CDR3 size: 13 residues. V was pared by 3 bases and J by 8 bases, with 13 bases between. The CDR3 region is CASSFGGSGGYTF. DNA for the CDR3: TGTGCCAGCAGTTTCGGGGGGTCAGGCGGCTACACCTTC.

This sequence joins TRBV4-3 and TRBJ2-3; tentatively, D is TRBD2 (6 bases). V lost 1 base, J lost 2 bases, and 13 bases lay in between. Germline V lookup: CDR1 LGHNA, CDR2 YSLEER. This CDR3 has 16 amino acids. CDR3 in amino acids: CASSQGSGLPTDTQYF. The CDR3 nucleotides read TGCGCCAGCAGCCAAGGTAGCGGACTCCCCACAGATACGCAGTATTTT.

The chain recombines TRBV29-1 with TRBJ1-2; 10 bases match TRBD1. This CDR3 region has 15 residues. V was pared by 4 bases and J by 2 bases, with 7 bases of the junction left unmatched. Germline assignment: CDR1 SQVTM and CDR2 ANQGSEA. The CDR3 region is CSVGPGQGRNYGYTF. The DNA of the CDR3 is TGCAGCGTTGGTCCGGGACAGGGGAGAAACTATGGCTACACCTTC.

The rearrangement links TRBV10-3 to TRBJ2-1; D is perhaps TRBD2 (7 bases). The CDR3 covers 14 residues. V lost 0 bases and J lost 9, with 12 bases in between. The germline V gene has CDR1 ENHRY and CDR2 SYGVKD. CDR3 DNA: TGTGCCATCAGTGAGTCCGGGGAGGGGGGTGAGCAGTTCTTC. Its protein is CAISESGEGGEQFF.

The genes are TRBV5-1 and TRBJ2-2, with D tentatively TRBD1 (6 bases). Trimming pared 2 bases from V and 0 bases from J, leaving 11 bases between. Germline CDR1 SGHRS, CDR2 YFSETQ. The CDR3 is 16 amino acids. The CDR3 loop reads CASSFSTGTNTGELFF. Written as DNA, the CDR3 is TGCGCCAGCAGCTTTTCGACAGGAACGAACACCGGGGAGCTGTTTTTT.

The chain links TRBV24-1 to TRBJ1-2, with 10 bases that match TRBD1. CDR3 length: 17 amino acids. Trimming cost V 6 bases and J 5 bases; bases outside gene matches: 14. From germline, CDR1 is KGHDR and CDR2 SFDVKD. The CDR3 reads CATSHGTGAWGAYGYTF. CDR3 sequence (DNA): TGTGCCACCAGTCACGGGACAGGGGCCTGGGGAGCTTATGGCTACACCTTC.

This rearrangement joins TRBV6-4 to TRBJ1-1, with D perhaps TRBD1 (6 bases). Germline CDR1 and CDR2: MRHNA and SNTAGT. This CDR3 region has 13 residues. The V end was cut by 6 bases, the J end by 7 bases, with 15 bases between. CDR3 coding DNA: TGTGCCAGCAGCGTTATACAGGGAGATGAAGCTTTCTTT. This encodes CASSVIQGDEAFF.

This chain joins TRBV6-6 and TRBJ2-6; TRBD2 might be the D (5 bases). The V end was cut by 5 bases, the J end by 0 bases, with 8 bases between. Germline lookup yields CDR1 MNHNY and CDR2 SVGAGI (reference sequence). The CDR3 has 15 amino acids. CDR3 coding DNA: TGTGCCAGCAGTCCAGGAGGCTCTGGGGCCAACGTCCTGACTTTC. Residues: CASSPGGSGANVLTF.

The rearrangement links TRBV7-7 to TRBJ2-3; 10 bases align to TRBD1. This CDR3 spans 15 amino acids. Looked up from germline, CDR1 is SSHAT and CDR2 is FNYEAQ (reference sequence). J lost 5 bases, V lost 5 bases, and 7 bases had no gene match. The CDR3 here is CASSKIGQGGDTQYF. The DNA for the CDR3 is TGTGCCAGCAGCAAAATTGGACAGGGGGGAGATACGCAGTATTTT.

The genes are TRBV6-6 and TRBJ2-7, with 7 bases lining up with TRBD1. In germline, CDR1 is MNHNY, CDR2 SVGAGI (reference sequence). This CDR3 has 15 amino acids. J lost 0 bases, V lost 6 bases, and 8 bases had no gene match. DNA of the CDR3: TGTGCCAGCAGCCCTGGACAGGATTTCTCCTACGAGCAGTACTTC. Encoded protein: CASSPGQDFSYEQYF.

The rearrangement uses TRBV27 and TRBJ2-3; possibly TRBD1 for D (6 bases). In germline, CDR1 is MNHEY, CDR2 SMNVEV (reference sequence). The germline V and J ends were trimmed by 7 bases and 3 bases, with 20 bases remaining between them. This CDR3 has 16 amino acids. The CDR3 region has the DNA TGTGCCAGCACCAAAACCTACCAGGGGTTGACAGATACGCAGTATTTT. Translating gives CASTKTYQGLTDTQYF.

V is TRBV10-2 and J is TRBJ2-3, with D unclear. Germline V CDR1 and CDR2: WSHSY, SAAADI. The V gene lost 3 bases and the J gene lost 2 bases, with 3 bases spanning the gap. The CDR3 consists of 12 residues. CDR3 amino acids: CASSDFTDTQYF. CDR3 DNA: TGCGCCAGCAGTGACTTCACAGATACGCAGTATTTT.

The chain combines TRBV6-5 with TRBJ2-5; 7 nucleotides align to TRBD1. The ends lost 8 bases at V and 5 bases at J; junction bases unmatched: 8. Germline assignment: CDR1 MNHEY and CDR2 SVGAGI. The CDR3 loop spans 13 amino acids. CDR3: CASGVFRGETQYF. In DNA, the CDR3 is TGTGCCAGCGGGGTATTCAGGGGGGAGACCCAGTACTTC.

CDR3 loop: CASSSQAGPYGYTF. The DNA for the CDR3 is TGTGCCAGCAGCTCTCAAGCAGGCCCCTATGGCTACACCTTC. The rearrangement uses TRBV11-2 and TRBJ1-2, with no clear D. V was pared by 4 bases and J by 4 bases, with 13 bases between. The length of the CDR3 is 14 residues. From germline, CDR1 is SGHAT and CDR2 FQNNGV.

J is TRBJ2-7 and V is TRBV4-1; TRBD1 matches 8 bases. The CDR3 sequence is 15 residues long. Germline CDR1 reads MGHRA; CDR2 reads YSYEKL. The V gene end was trimmed by 4 bases and the J gene end by 2 bases; junction bases not matched to a gene: 7. CDR3 sequence reads: CASSRMDRETYEQYF. DNA for the CDR3: TGCGCCAGCAGCCGGATGGACAGGGAAACCTACGAGCAGTACTTC.

The chain joins TRBV2 to TRBJ2-3, with 7 nucleotides matching TRBD1. The V gene end was trimmed by 6 bases and the J gene end by 4 bases; junction bases not matched to a gene: 10. This CDR3 region has 15 residues. Germline-derived CDR1 and CDR2 are SNHLY and FYNNEI. CDR3 residues: CASSTRQGYADTQYF. Written as DNA, the CDR3 is TGTGCCAGCAGCACTAGACAGGGTTACGCAGATACGCAGTATTTT.

V is TRBV9 and J is TRBJ2-1, with 8 nucleotides matching TRBD2. V lost 1 base and J lost 4; bases outside the gene matches: 13. Germline CDR1 is SGDLS and CDR2 is YYNGEE. The CDR3 consists of 18 residues. In DNA, the CDR3 is TGTGCCAGCAGCGTAACCGGGACTAGTGTCCCCCCTTACAATGAGCAGTTCTTC. The encoded protein is CASSVTGTSVPPYNEQFF.

This sequence joins TRBV5-1 and TRBJ2-7; the D gene is possibly TRBD2 (5 bases). Trimming cost V 3 bases and J 3 bases, with 16 bases left between them. The CDR3 spans 15 residues. Germline CDR1 and CDR2: SGHRS and YFSETQ. CDR3 DNA: TGCGCCAGCAGCTCCACGGAGGTGATAGACTACGAGCAGTACTTC. Protein sequence: CASSSTEVIDYEQYF.